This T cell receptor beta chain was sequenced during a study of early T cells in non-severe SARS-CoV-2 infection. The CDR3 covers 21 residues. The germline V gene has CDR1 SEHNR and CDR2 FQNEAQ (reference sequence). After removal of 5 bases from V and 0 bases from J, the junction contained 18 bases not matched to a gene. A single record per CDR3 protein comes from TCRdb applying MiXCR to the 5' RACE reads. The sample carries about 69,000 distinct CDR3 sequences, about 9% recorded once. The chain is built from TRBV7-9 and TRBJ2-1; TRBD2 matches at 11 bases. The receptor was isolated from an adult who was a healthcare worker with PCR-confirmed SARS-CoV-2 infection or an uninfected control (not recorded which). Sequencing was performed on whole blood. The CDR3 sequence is CASSPLRGLAGGRSSYNEQFF. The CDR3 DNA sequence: TGTGCCAGCAGCCCCCTCCGTGGGCTAGCGGGAGGACGCAGCTCCTACAATGAGCAGTTCTTC. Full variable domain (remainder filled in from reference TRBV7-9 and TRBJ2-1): DTGVSQNPRHKITKRGQNVTFRCDPISEHNRLYWYRQTLGQGPEFLTYFQNEAQLEKSRLLSDRFSAERPKGSFSTLEIQRTEQGDSAMYLCASSPLRGLAGGRSSYNEQFFGPGTRLTVL.